This T cell receptor (beta chain) was sequenced during a study of OX40 agonist ivuxolimab in advanced cancers. Sequencing used immunoSEQ multiplex PCR; TCRdb keeps in-frame clones, though not all of them. The table has over 50,000 clones, around 92% seen once. This CDR3 has 16 amino acids. Germline lookup yields CDR1 LGHNA and CDR2 YNFKEQ. Between the trimmed V and J ends, which lost 0 bases and 1 base, there was a span of 12 bases. Overall study results and limits: The CD4+ and CD8+ T cells in the blood had expanded clonally by week 6 at 0.1 to 3.0 mg/kg.

As for this clone: Its specificity is not known.

The sample in question was CD4+ or CD8+ T cells sorted from blood, obtained in a trial of the OX40 agonist ivuxolimab. The TCR sequence derives from an adult with an advanced solid tumor such as melanoma, head and neck, liver or kidney cancer. The chain joins TRBV4-2 to TRBJ1-1; D perhaps matches TRBD1 (5 bases). CDR3 DNA sequence: TGTGCCAGCAGCCAAGAAGCCGGGACGGGGAACACTGAAGCTTTCTTT. This gives the protein CASSQEAGTGNTEAFF.